Included here is one T cell receptor (beta chain) sequence, with context. Its antigen is still unknown. 13 Jbeta primers and 60 Vbeta primers were used for the PCR. Here immunoSEQ multiplex PCR was the method, and the copy in TCRdb shows in-frame clones only, minus some. The table records under 150,000 clones, roughly 84% of them present only once. The entry originates in a study of cytomegalovirus exposure and HLA in healthy donors. Overall study results and limits: Later work found most CMV-associated TCR beta chains apparently HLA-restricted.

The germline gives CDR1 MNHNS, CDR2 SASEGT. CDR3 length: 14 amino acids. Trimming at V came to 0 bases and at J to 7 bases, leaving 3 bases not matched to a gene. This chain uses TRBV6-1 with TRBJ2-1; 7 bases are a match to TRBD1. The source is a boy between 5 and 17 years old in good health and CMV-seronegative. The sample was PBMCs. In DNA, the CDR3 is TGTGCCAGCAGTGAAGCAGGGGGCTCGAATGAGCAGTTCTTC. It specifies CASSEAGGSNEQFF.